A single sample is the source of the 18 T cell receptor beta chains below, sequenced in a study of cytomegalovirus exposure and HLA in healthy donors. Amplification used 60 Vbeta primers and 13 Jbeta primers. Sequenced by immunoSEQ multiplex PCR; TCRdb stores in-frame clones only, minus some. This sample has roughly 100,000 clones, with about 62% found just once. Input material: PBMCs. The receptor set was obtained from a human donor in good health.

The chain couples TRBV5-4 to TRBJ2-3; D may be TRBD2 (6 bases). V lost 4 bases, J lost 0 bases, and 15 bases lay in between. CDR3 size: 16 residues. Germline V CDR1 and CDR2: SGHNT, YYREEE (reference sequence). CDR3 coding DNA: TGTGCCAGCAGCGGGGAGGAGGAAATGAGCACAGATACGCAGTATTTT. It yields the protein CASSGEEEMSTDTQYF. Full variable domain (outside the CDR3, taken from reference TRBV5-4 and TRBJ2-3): ETGVTQSPTHLIKTRGQQVTLRCSSQSGHNTVSWYQQALGQGPQFIFQYYREEENGRGNFPPRFSGLQFPNYSSELNVNALELDDSALYLCASSGEEEMSTDTQYFGPGTRLTVL.

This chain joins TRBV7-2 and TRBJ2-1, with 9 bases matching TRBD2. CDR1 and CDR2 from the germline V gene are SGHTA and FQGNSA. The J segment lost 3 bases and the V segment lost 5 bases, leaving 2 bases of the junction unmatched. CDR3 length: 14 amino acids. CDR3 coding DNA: TGTGCCAGCAGCAAGACTAGCGGCTACAATGAGCAGTTCTTC. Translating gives CASSKTSGYNEQFF.

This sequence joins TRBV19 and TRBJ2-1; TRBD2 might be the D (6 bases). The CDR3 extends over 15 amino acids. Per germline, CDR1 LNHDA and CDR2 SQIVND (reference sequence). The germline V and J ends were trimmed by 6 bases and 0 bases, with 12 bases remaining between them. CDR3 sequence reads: CASSRGTRSYNEQFF. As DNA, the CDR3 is TGTGCCAGTAGCCGCGGGACTCGCTCCTACAATGAGCAGTTCTTC. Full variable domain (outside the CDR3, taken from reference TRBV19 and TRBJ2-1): DGGITQSPKYLFRKEGQNVTLSCEQNLNHDAMYWYRQDPGQGLRLIYYSQIVNDFQKGDIAEGYSVSREKKESFPLTVTSAQKNPTAFYLCASSRGTRSYNEQFFGPGTRLTVL.

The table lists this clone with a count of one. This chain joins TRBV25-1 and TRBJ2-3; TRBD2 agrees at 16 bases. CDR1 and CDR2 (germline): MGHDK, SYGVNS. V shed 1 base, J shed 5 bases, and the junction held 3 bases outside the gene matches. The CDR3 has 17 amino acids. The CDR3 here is CASSELGLAGGVDTQYF. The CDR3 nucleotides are TGTGCCAGCAGTGAATTGGGACTAGCGGGAGGGGTAGATACGCAGTATTTT.

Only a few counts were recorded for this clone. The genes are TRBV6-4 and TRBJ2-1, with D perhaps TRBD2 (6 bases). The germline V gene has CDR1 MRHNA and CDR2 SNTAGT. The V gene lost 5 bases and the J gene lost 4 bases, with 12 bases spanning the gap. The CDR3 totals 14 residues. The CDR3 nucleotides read TGTGCCAGCAGTTTGGAGGGTAATTACAATGAGCAGTTCTTC. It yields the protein CASSLEGNYNEQFF.

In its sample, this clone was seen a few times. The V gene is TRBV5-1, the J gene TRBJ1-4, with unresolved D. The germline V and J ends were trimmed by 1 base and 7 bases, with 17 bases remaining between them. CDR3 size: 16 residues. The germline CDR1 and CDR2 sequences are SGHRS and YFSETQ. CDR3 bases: TGCGCCAGCAGCTTGAGTTGGTCGGGAGCGGGTGAAAAACTGTTTTTT. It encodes CASSLSWSGAGEKLFF.

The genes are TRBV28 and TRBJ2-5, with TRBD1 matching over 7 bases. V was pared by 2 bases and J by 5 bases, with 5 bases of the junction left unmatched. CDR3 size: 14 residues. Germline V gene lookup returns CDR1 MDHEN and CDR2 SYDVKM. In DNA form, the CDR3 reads TGTGCCAGCAGTTTACCGACAGGGCTCGAGACCCAGTACTTC. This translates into CASSLPTGLETQYF.

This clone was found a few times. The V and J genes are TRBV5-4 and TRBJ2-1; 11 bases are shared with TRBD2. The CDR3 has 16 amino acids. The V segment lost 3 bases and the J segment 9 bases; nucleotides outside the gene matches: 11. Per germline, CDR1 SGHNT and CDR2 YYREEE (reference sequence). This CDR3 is CASSWILAGGNGEQFF. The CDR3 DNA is TGTGCCAGCAGCTGGATATTAGCGGGAGGGAATGGTGAGCAGTTCTTC. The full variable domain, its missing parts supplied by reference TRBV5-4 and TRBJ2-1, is ETGVTQSPTHLIKTRGQQVTLRCSSQSGHNTVSWYQQALGQGPQFIFQYYREEENGRGNFPPRFSGLQFPNYSSELNVNALELDDSALYLCASSWILAGGNGEQFFGPGTRLTVL.

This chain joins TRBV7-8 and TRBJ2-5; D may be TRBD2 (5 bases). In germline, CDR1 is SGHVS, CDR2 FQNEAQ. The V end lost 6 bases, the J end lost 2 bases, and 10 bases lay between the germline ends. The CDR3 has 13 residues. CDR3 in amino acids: CASRRRGQETQYF. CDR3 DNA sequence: TGTGCCAGCAGGAGACGGGGTCAAGAGACCCAGTACTTC.

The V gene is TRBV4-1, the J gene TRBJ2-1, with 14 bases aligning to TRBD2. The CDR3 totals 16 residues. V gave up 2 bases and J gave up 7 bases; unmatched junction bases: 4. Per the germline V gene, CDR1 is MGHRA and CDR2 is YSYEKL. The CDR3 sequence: CASSQPTSGRENEQFF. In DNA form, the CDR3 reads TGCGCCAGCAGCCAACCGACTAGCGGGAGGGAAAATGAGCAGTTCTTC.

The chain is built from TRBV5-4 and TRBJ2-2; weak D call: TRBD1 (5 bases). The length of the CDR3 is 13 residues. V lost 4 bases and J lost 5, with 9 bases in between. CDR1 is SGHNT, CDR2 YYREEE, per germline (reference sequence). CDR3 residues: CASSPDRTGELFF. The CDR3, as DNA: TGTGCCAGCAGCCCCGACAGAACCGGGGAGCTGTTTTTT.

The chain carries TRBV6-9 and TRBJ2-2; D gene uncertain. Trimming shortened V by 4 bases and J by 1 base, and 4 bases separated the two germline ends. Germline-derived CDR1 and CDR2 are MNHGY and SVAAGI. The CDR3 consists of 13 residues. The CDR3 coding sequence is TGTGCCAGCAGTTGCGTGAACACCGGGGAGCTGTTTTTT. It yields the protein CASSCVNTGELFF.

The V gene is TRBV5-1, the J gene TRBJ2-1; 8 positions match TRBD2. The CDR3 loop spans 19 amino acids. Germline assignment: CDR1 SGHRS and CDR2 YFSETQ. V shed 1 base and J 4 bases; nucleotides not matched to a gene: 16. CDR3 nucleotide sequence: TGCGCCAGCAGCTTGTTCCCCGGGTTTGGGTCGGGAGGGTACAATGAGCAGTTCTTC. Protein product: CASSLFPGFGSGGYNEQFF.

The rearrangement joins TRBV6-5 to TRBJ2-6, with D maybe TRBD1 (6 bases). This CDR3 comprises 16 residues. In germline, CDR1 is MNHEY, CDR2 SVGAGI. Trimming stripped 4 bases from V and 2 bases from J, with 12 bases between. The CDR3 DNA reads TGTGCCAGCAGTTGGGGACACAGGGCTGGGGCCAACGTCCTGACTTTC. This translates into CASSWGHRAGANVLTF.

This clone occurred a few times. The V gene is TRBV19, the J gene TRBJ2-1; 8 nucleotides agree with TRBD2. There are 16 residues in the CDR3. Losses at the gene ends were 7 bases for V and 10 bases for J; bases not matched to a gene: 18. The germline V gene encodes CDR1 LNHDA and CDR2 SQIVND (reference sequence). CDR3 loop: CASIGGKAGESREQFF. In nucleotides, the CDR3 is TGTGCCAGTATAGGGGGGAAAGCGGGGGAATCCCGAGAGCAGTTCTTC.

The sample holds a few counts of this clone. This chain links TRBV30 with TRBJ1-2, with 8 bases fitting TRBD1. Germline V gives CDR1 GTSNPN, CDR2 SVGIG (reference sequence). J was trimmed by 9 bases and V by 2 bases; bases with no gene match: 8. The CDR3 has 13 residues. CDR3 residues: CAWSPTTGARYTF. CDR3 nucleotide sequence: TGTGCCTGGAGTCCAACGACAGGGGCTCGCTACACCTTC.

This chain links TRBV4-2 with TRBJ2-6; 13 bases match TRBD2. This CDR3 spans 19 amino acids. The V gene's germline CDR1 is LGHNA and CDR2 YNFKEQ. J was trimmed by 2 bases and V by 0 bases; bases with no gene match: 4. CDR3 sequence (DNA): TGTGCCAGCAGCCAAGAAGGACTAGCGGGAGTGGCTGGGGCCAACGTCCTGACTTTC. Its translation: CASSQEGLAGVAGANVLTF.

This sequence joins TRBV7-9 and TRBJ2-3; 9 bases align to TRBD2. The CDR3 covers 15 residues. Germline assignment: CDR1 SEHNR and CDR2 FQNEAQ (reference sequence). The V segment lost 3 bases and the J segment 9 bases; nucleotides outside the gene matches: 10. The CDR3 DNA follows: TGTGCCAGCAGCTTCGGGTTAGCGGGAGTATCGACGCAGTATTTT. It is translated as CASSFGLAGVSTQYF.